The clone carrying this T cell receptor (beta chain) was observed many times. Germline V gene sequence: CDR1 SQVTM, CDR2 ANQGSEA. This CDR3 region has 12 residues. V was clipped by 0 bases and J by 4 bases, with 7 bases between them. This entry belongs to a study of T cells in Graves' hyperthyroidism and ophthalmopathy. From RNA transcripts, TCR beta CDR3 regions were amplified. Primed by the HTBI set, a first-round RT-PCR was run on the TCR CDR3. In TCRdb, the multiplex PCR reads were re-called with MiXCR into one record per CDR3 protein. The profile shows roughly 200,000 distinct CDR3 sequences, around a sixth of them singletons.

The chain recombines TRBV29-1 with TRBJ2-7, with D possibly TRBD2 on 5 matching bases. Sample: blood. The clonotype originates from a woman aged 50 to 60 with Graves' hyperthyroidism. CDR3 amino acids: CSVEDRTYEQYF. The DNA of the CDR3 is TGCAGCGTTGAAGACAGGACTTACGAGCAGTACTTC.